What follows are 19 T cell receptor beta chains derived from one specimen sequenced in a study of blood T cell repertoires in COVID-19. TCRdb's copy holds only in-frame clones and misses some; the assay was immunoSEQ multiplex PCR. This sample carries roughly 65,000 clones, about three quarters of them seen once, and the ten largest clones take about 24%. Sequencing was carried out using peripheral blood. The source of these receptors is a human donor in a cohort sampled during active COVID-19.

The rearrangement joins TRBV4-3 to TRBJ2-1; 9 nucleotides agree with TRBD1. This CDR3 region has 18 residues. Germline V gene data show CDR1 as LGHNA and CDR2 as YSLEER. V gave up 3 bases and J gave up 5 bases; unmatched junction bases: 14. As DNA, the CDR3 is TGCGCCAGCAGCCAGGACCCAGAGGGACAGGGCCTACACAATGAGCAGTTCTTC. Translated: CASSQDPEGQGLHNEQFF.

The chain has TRBV7-9 and TRBJ1-6; tentative D call: TRBD1 (6 bases). V gave up 5 bases and J gave up 9 bases, with 29 bases separating them. Germline V gene sequence: CDR1 SEHNR, CDR2 FQNEAQ (reference sequence). This CDR3 is 19 amino acids long. The CDR3 DNA reads as TGTGCCAGCAGCGATACAGCTGGGACACACAGACGGGTTGGTTCACCCCTCCACTTT. Its protein product is CASSDTAGTHRRVGSPLHF. Based on the CDR3 plus reference TRBV7-9 and TRBJ1-6, the full variable domain is DTGVSQNPRHKITKRGQNVTFRCDPISEHNRLYWYRQTLGQGPEFLTYFQNEAQLEKSRLLSDRFSAERPKGSFSTLEIQRTEQGDSAMYLCASSDTAGTHRRVGSPLHFGNGTRLTVT.

This clone was detected once. This chain connects TRBV19 to TRBJ1-1, with D possibly TRBD1 on 5 matching bases. CDR3 length equals 16 residues. Germline values: CDR1 LNHDA, CDR2 SQIVND (reference sequence). Trimming shortened V by 7 bases and J by 1 base, and 19 bases separated the two germline ends. The CDR3 DNA is TGTGCCAGTACCTTAGGCGGGGGGATATCGAACACTGAAGCTTTCTTT. This gives the protein CASTLGGGISNTEAFF.

The rearrangement uses TRBV5-8 and TRBJ1-4, with 7 bases identical to TRBD1. V gave up 0 bases and J gave up 8 bases; unmatched junction bases: 19. Germline CDR1 and CDR2: SGHTS and YDEGEE. This CDR3 spans 19 amino acids. The CDR3 loop is CASSLETGALGLFSEKLFF. The CDR3 DNA reads TGTGCCAGCAGCTTGGAAACAGGGGCATTGGGGCTCTTTTCGGAAAAACTGTTTTTT. The entire variable domain, with the rest obtained from reference TRBV5-8 and TRBJ1-4, is as follows: EAGVTQSPTHLIKTRGQQATLRCSPISGHTSVYWYQQALGLGLQFLLWYDEGEERNRGNFPPRFSGRQFPNYSSELNVNALELEDSALYLCASSLETGALGLFSEKLFFGSGTQLSVL.

The chain recombines TRBV18 with TRBJ2-1; 9 bases fit TRBD2. The CDR3 sequence is 14 residues long. In germline, CDR1 is KGHSH, CDR2 LQKENI. J lost 6 bases, V lost 3 bases, and 3 bases had no gene match. CDR3 nucleotide sequence: TGTGCCAGCTCACCCCCTAGCGGGATCAATGAGCAGTTCTTC. This sequence encodes CASSPPSGINEQFF.

The chain couples TRBV3-1 (or the pseudogene TRBV3-2) to TRBJ2-7, with 9 bases that match TRBD2. The V segment lost 2 bases and the J segment 6 bases; nucleotides outside the gene matches: 2. This CDR3 spans 13 amino acids. Germline V gene data show CDR1 as LGHDT and CDR2 as YNNKEL (reference sequence). The CDR3 region has the DNA TGTGCCAGCAGCCAAACGACTAGCGGCGAGCAGTACTTC. Translated, it gives CASSQTTSGEQYF.

V and J are TRBV5-1 and TRBJ2-7; 8 bases agree with TRBD2. This CDR3 contains 14 residues. Germline CDR1 is SGHRS and CDR2 is YFSETQ. V shed 6 bases, J shed 1 base, and the junction held 6 bases outside the gene matches. In DNA form, the CDR3 reads TGCGCCAGCACCGGGGGGGGCGGGTCCTACGAGCAGTACTTC. As protein: CASTGGGGSYEQYF.

This clone was seen more than once but under ten times. In nucleotides, the CDR3 is TGTGCCTGCTTGGGGCCAGATAACTATGGCTACACCTTC. This encodes CACLGPDNYGYTF. V and J are TRBV28 and TRBJ1-2; tentatively, D is TRBD1 (5 bases). There are 13 residues in the CDR3. Per the germline V gene, CDR1 is MDHEN and CDR2 is SYDVKM. Trimming removed 11 bases from V and 1 base from J, with 14 bases in between.

As DNA, the CDR3 is TGTGCCAGCAGCGCTTTGCAGGGGTCAGTAACCAATGAGCAGTTCTTC. Amino acids: CASSALQGSVTNEQFF. The rearrangement uses TRBV9 and TRBJ2-1; D possibly corresponds to TRBD1 (6 bases). Trimming removed 3 bases from V and 6 bases from J, with 19 bases in between. Germline-derived CDR1 and CDR2 are SGDLS and YYNGEE. This CDR3 is 16 amino acids long.

The chain couples TRBV7-2 to TRBJ2-5, with TRBD1 matching over 9 bases. The CDR3 runs 15 residues. V shed 2 bases, J shed 4 bases, and the junction held 5 bases outside the gene matches. Germline V gives CDR1 SGHTA, CDR2 FQGNSA. In nucleotides, the CDR3 is TGTGCCAGCAGCTTATCGGGACAGGGTGGAGAGACCCAGTACTTC. Its translation is CASSLSGQGGETQYF.

The chain combines TRBV29-1 with TRBJ2-3, with 7 bases lining up with TRBD1. The V gene's germline CDR1 is SQVTM and CDR2 ANQGSEA. The CDR3 is 15 residues long. After removal of 1 base from V and 0 bases from J, the junction contained 4 bases not matched to a gene. In nucleotides, the CDR3 is TGCAGCGTTGAAGGGCTGGGACAGAGCACAGATACGCAGTATTTT. The encoded protein is CSVEGLGQSTDTQYF.

The chain combines TRBV6-5 with TRBJ1-3; D is ambiguous. Germline CDR1 MNHEY, CDR2 SVGAGI. CDR3 length: 16 residues. Trimming removed 1 base from V and 0 bases from J, with 10 bases in between. CDR3 in amino acids: CASSYYSPSSGNTIYF. The CDR3, as DNA: TGTGCCAGCAGTTACTACTCCCCTAGCTCTGGAAACACCATATATTTT.

This chain joins TRBV28 and TRBJ1-3, with a weak D call TRBD1 (6 bases). Germline loops: CDR1 MDHEN, CDR2 SYDVKM. V was clipped by 1 base and J by 1 base, with 11 bases between them. This CDR3 region has 16 residues. CDR3 DNA: TGTGCCAGCAGTTTATTGGGCAGGGGTTCTGGAAACACCATATATTTT. Its translation is CASSLLGRGSGNTIYF.

The gene calls are TRBV6-5 and TRBJ1-4; possible D gene TRBD1, 5 bases. The V gene's germline CDR1 is MNHEY and CDR2 SVGAGI. V lost 4 bases and J lost 8, with 20 bases in between. There are 16 residues in the CDR3. CDR3 loop: CASSSIGAGVSEKLFF. The CDR3 DNA reads TGTGCCAGCAGTTCCATCGGCGCGGGGGTCAGCGAAAAACTGTTTTTT.

The V gene is TRBV6-5, the J gene TRBJ2-7; 10 bases agree with TRBD1. This CDR3 has 14 amino acids. The germline gives CDR1 MNHEY, CDR2 SVGAGI. V lost 7 bases and J lost 6; bases outside the gene matches: 9. In nucleotides, the CDR3 is TGTGCCAGCAACCCCGTGACAGGGGGCGGCGAGCAGTACTTC. Protein product: CASNPVTGGGEQYF.

The chain combines TRBV28 with TRBJ1-5, with D perhaps matching TRBD1 (6 bases). Germline loops: CDR1 MDHEN, CDR2 SYDVKM. This CDR3 has 13 residues. V shed 6 bases and J shed 3 bases, with 9 bases lying between them. Here the CDR3 reads CASRWTVNQPQHF. Written as DNA, the CDR3 is TGTGCCAGCAGATGGACAGTCAATCAGCCCCAGCATTTT.

J is TRBJ1-4 and V is TRBV19, with 7 bases aligning to TRBD1. Germline assignment: CDR1 LNHDA and CDR2 SQIVND (reference sequence). The CDR3 consists of 13 residues. Trimming at V came to 6 bases and at J to 7 bases, leaving 5 bases not matched to a gene. The CDR3 region has the DNA TGTGCCAGTAGGGTACAGGGGAGTGAAAAACTGTTTTTT. Translation: CASRVQGSEKLFF.

The genes are TRBV25-1 and TRBJ2-3; 9 bases are shared with TRBD2. Per germline, CDR1 MGHDK and CDR2 SYGVNS. V dropped 4 bases and J dropped 0; count of bases not matched to a gene: 8. This CDR3 has 17 amino acids. CDR3: CASSAAGGRTSTDTQYF. CDR3 sequence (DNA): TGTGCCAGCAGTGCAGCGGGGGGACGAACTAGCACAGATACGCAGTATTTT.

This clone was picked up a small number of times. The chain has TRBV27 and TRBJ2-7; 12 bases are a match to TRBD2. Germline CDR1 MNHEY, CDR2 SMNVEV (reference sequence). V shed 3 bases and J 7 bases; nucleotides not matched to a gene: 7. The CDR3 runs 15 residues. In nucleotides, the CDR3 is TGTGCCAGCAGTTTTGGGACTAGCGGGCCCCGGGAGCAGTACTTC. It is translated as CASSFGTSGPREQYF.